These T cell receptor beta chains were read from a single sample in a study of blood T cell repertoires in COVID-19. Profiled with immunoSEQ multiplex PCR; TCRdb holds only in-frame clones, not every one. The table shows 90,000 to 120,000 clones, with roughly nine tenths occurring only once. What was sequenced was peripheral blood. The receptors come from a man aged 40-55 years with active or convalescent COVID-19. Each CDR3 is given with its conserved first and last residue. D genes are given only for firm matches. Only part of the rows carry a size: once, few, many, or a class if the clone is expanded.

D gene	J gene	V gene	clone size	CDR3 length	CDR3 DNA	CDR3 protein
-	TRBJ2-1	TRBV19	once	14	TGTGCCAGTAGTATAGCGGCGGGGGCAGGTGAGCAGTTCTTC	CASSIAAGAGEQFF
-	TRBJ1-1	TRBV10-3	-	13	TGTGCCATCAGTGAGCCACCGGGCACTGAAGCTTTCTTT	CAISEPPGTEAFF
TRBD1	TRBJ1-5	TRBV2	-	15	TGTGCCAGCAGGCAGGACAGGGGGCAGGGTCAGCCCCAGCATTTT	CASRQDRGQGQPQHF
-	TRBJ2-2	TRBV28	-	13	TGTGCCAGCACCCCATCTCAGGGCCGGGAGCTGTTTTTT	CASTPSQGRELFF
-	TRBJ1-4	TRBV2	-	16	TGTGCCAGCGGAGACGCCCTTTTCGCAACTAATGAAAAACTGTTTTTT	CASGDALFATNEKLFF
-	TRBJ2-1	TRBV7-9	-	16	TGTGCCAGCAGCTCGGGAGTAAGGTCCTCCTACAATGAGCAGTTCTTC	CASSSGVRSSYNEQFF
-	TRBJ1-4	TRBV28	-	16	TGTGCCAGCGTTAGACAAGGGGCGAATTTGGGTGAAAAACTGTTTTTT	CASVRQGANLGEKLFF
-	TRBJ1-5	TRBV6-1	once	15	TGTGCCAGCAGTGAACAGGGGTTAGTCAATCAGCCCCAGCATTTT	CASSEQGLVNQPQHF
TRBD1	TRBJ2-7	TRBV29-1	-	12	TGCAGCGTTGGAAGGACAGGGGACGAGCAGTACTTC	CSVGRTGDEQYF
-	TRBJ1-2	TRBV19	-	12	TGTGCCAGTAGTAGTCTGGAGGGCGGCTACACCTTC	CASSSLEGGYTF